This T cell receptor (beta chain) was identified in a study of immune heterogeneity within non-small cell lung tumors. Overall study: The tumors comprised a few squamous cell carcinomas, approximately 10 non-squamous carcinomas and 1 not otherwise specified.

By frequency in the sample, this clonotype is large. Antigen specificity is unknown. Whole-study findings and limits: Statistically, local T-cell clonality exhibited a moderate yet significant correlation with local tumor mutational burden (R around 0.35).

The TCR beta CDR3 region was amplified by multiplex PCR employing 32 V and 13 J primers. A single record per CDR3 protein comes from TCRdb applying MiXCR to the multiplex PCR reads. This table holds 2,500 or so distinct CDR3 sequences, about 27% found once. The template consisted of bulk tumor genomic DNA, with 600 ng used per sample. Several biopsies per primary tumor, spaced far apart, were taken during surgery. The cohort was untreated, with newly diagnosed non-small cell lung cancer undergoing curative surgery. All donors had received a new diagnosis of non-small cell lung cancer and were undergoing surgery with curative intent. Germline V gene sequence: CDR1 GTSNPN, CDR2 SVGIG (reference sequence). There are 16 residues in the CDR3. J lost 4 bases, V lost 5 bases, and 11 bases had no gene match.

The chain links TRBV30 to TRBJ2-2; 9 positions agree with TRBD2. Sequenced material: lung tumor tissue. The clonotype originates from a man aged 50 or older with non-small cell lung cancer. CDR3 residues: CAWGGLASSPTGELFF. The CDR3 bases are TGTGCCTGGGGGGGACTAGCCTCAAGCCCCACCGGGGAGCTGTTTTTT.